The clone carrying this TCR beta chain has only a few counts. The data were taken from a study of blood T cell repertoires in COVID-19. This table comes from immunoSEQ multiplex PCR, and its TCRdb copy is limited to in-frame clones, with some not included. The sample shows about 350,000 clones, roughly 87% of them seen only once. Participant age was about 18 to 95 years, and participants resided in 25 or so US areas. All recovered Cohort 3 donors got two negative PCRs, got clearance, or saw symptom resolution. CDR1 is MNHNS, CDR2 SASEGT, per germline. Germline trimming cut 2 bases from V and 0 bases from J; bases unmatched to any gene: 1. The CDR3 sequence is 14 residues long.

J is TRBJ2-7 and V is TRBV6-1; 7 bases are shared with TRBD2. Input material: PBMCs or T cells enriched from blood (not recorded which). The receptor comes from a young woman who had recovered from COVID-19. Here the CDR3 reads CASSERGVSYEQYF. As DNA, the CDR3 is TGTGCCAGCAGTGAACGGGGGGTCTCCTACGAGCAGTACTTC.